This T cell receptor (beta chain) came from a study of OX40 agonist ivuxolimab in advanced cancers. Across the whole study: It was ivuxolimab, an agonistic anti-OX40 (CD134) antibody, that patients were treated with. Partial responses occurred in three patients (one hepatocellular carcinoma, two cutaneous melanoma). Whole-study findings and limits: What antigens the expanded peripheral T cells recognized was never established. Fewer expanded clones were found on average in CD4+ than in CD8+ T cells.

V lost 0 bases, J lost 2 bases, and 10 bases lay in between. The CDR3 has 15 amino acids. From germline, CDR1 is SGHRS and CDR2 YFSETQ. A word on this clone: Its antigen is undetermined.

Sequencing used immunoSEQ multiplex PCR; TCRdb keeps in-frame clones, though not all of them. In the table there are about 70,000 clones, 88% of which are singletons. This TCR was recovered from an adult with an advanced solid tumor such as melanoma, head and neck, liver or kidney cancer. This material consisted of CD4+ or CD8+ T cells sorted from blood, taken in a trial of the OX40 agonist ivuxolimab. The chain has TRBV5-1 and TRBJ2-3; possibly TRBD1 or TRBD2 for D (6 bases each). Here the CDR3 reads CASSLGGADTDTQYF. The CDR3 bases are TGCGCCAGCAGCTTGGGGGGGGCCGACACAGATACGCAGTATTTT.